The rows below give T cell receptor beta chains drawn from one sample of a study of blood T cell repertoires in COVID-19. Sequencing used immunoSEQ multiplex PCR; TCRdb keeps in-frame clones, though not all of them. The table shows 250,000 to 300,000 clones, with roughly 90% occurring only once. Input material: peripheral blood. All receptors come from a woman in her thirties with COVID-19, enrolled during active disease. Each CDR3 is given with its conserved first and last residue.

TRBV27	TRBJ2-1	CASSFPGQHYNEQFF
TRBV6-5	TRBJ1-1	CASRLQTVNTEAFF
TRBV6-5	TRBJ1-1	CASTRGEASTEAFF
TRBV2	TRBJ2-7	CASNQVNEQYF
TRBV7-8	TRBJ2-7	CASSPGQGYEQYF
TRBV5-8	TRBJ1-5	CASSLGDSLNQPQHF
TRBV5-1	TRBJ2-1	CASSLFSGDYNEQFF
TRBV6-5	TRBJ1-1	CASSRGNTEAFF
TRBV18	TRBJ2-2	CASSPQGYTGELFF
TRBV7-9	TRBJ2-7	CASSLEVGSGYEQYF
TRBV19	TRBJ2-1	CASSPTLASGRYEQFF
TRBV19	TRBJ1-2	CASSTQGANYGYTF
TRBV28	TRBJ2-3	CASRGEADTQYF
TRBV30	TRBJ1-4	CAWSRTGNEKLFF
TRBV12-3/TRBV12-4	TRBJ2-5	CASRPGTIGTQYF
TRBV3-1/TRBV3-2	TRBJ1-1	CASSPVIGDTEAFF
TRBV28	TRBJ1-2	CASSLSGFYGYTF
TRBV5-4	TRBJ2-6	CASSWGQIFSGANVLTF
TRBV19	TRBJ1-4	CASSLRGPNEKLFF
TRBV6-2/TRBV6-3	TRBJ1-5	CASSYSGWQGASNQPQHF
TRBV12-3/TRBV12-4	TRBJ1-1	CASSLHSEAFF
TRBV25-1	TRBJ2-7	CASSESLASSYEQYF
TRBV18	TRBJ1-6	CASSPADRTSSPLHF
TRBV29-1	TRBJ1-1	CSVTGTLNTEAFF
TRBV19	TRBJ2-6	CASSTTGAASGANVLTF
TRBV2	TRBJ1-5	CASRIRGGGNQPQHF
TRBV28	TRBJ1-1	CASNPGQGNTEAFF
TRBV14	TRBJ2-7	CASSHRDRRAYEQYF
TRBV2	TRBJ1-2	CASSEGGANYGYTF